This is a list of T cell receptor beta chains from one sample in a study of shared clonotypes between healthy human individuals. This table comes from immunoSEQ multiplex PCR, and its TCRdb copy is limited to in-frame clones, with some not included. This sample has around 200,000 clones, with approximately 60% found just once. Sequenced sample: memory CD4+ T cells sorted from blood. These receptors came from a man aged 25 to 40 in good health. Both conserved end residues are part of each CDR3. A D gene is named only where the DNA matches it firmly. Clone sizes are given selectively: once, few, many, or a class where the clone is expanded.

TRBV2,.,TRBJ2-5,.,CASSERQWTQYF,TGTGCCAGCAGTGAACGACAATGGACCCAGTACTTC
TRBV7-2,.,TRBJ1-2,.,CASSPAGLGLIHGYTF,TGTGCCAGCAGCCCAGCCGGTTTGGGGTTGATACATGGCTACACCTTC
TRBV11-2,TRBD2,TRBJ2-7,.,CASSLIAGVRYF,TGTGCCAGCAGCTTAATAGCGGGAGTCCGTTACTTC
TRBV19,.,TRBJ1-5,few,CASSISNQPQHF,TGTGCCAGTAGTATATCCAATCAGCCCCAGCATTTT
TRBV7-9,.,TRBJ2-5,few,CASSSGGLEWQTQYF,TGTGCCAGCAGCTCCGGAGGGCTAGAGTGGCAGACCCAGTACTTC
TRBV28,.,TRBJ1-1,.,CASNTPSHREAFF,TGTGCCAGCAACACGCCCTCTCACCGAGAAGCTTTCTTT
TRBV7-8,TRBD2,TRBJ2-3,once,CASRSFTSGATDTQYF,TGTGCCAGCAGGTCCTTTACTAGCGGGGCCACAGATACGCAGTATTTT
TRBV5-5,.,TRBJ2-1,.,CASSLSGHSRSNEQFF,TGTGCCAGCAGCTTGTCGGGACATAGCCGAAGCAATGAGCAGTTCTTC
TRBV20-1,TRBD2,TRBJ2-3,.,CSVGRADTQYF,TGCAGTGTGGGGAGGGCAGATACGCAGTATTTT
TRBV7-2,.,TRBJ1-5,.,CASSLSNAQPQHF,TGTGCCAGCAGCTTATCAAACGCCCAGCCCCAGCATTTT
TRBV6-5,TRBD2,TRBJ2-5,.,CASSYSSLAGETQYF,TGTGCCAGCAGTTACTCGAGTCTAGCGGGAGAGACCCAGTACTTC
TRBV6-1,TRBD1,TRBJ1-4,.,CASSEATGTNEKLFF,TGTGCCAGCAGTGAAGCGACAGGGACTAATGAAAAACTGTTTTTT
TRBV5-1,.,TRBJ2-5,.,CASSWEGEETQYF,TGCGCCAGCAGCTGGGAAGGGGAAGAGACCCAGTACTTC
TRBV5-4,.,TRBJ2-5,.,CASSLHPAPQYF,TGTGCCAGCAGCTTGCATCCGGCACCCCAGTACTTC
TRBV11-2,TRBD1,TRBJ2-5,.,CASSSGQEWYQETQYF,TGTGCCAGCAGCTCAGGACAGGAGTGGTACCAAGAGACCCAGTACTTC
TRBV28,.,TRBJ2-7,.,CASSSYQYRRGSAYEQYF,TGTGCCAGCAGTTCTTACCAATACCGCAGGGGTTCGGCCTACGAGCAGTACTTC
TRBV5-1,.,TRBJ2-2,.,CASSPRTALPGELFF,TGCGCCAGCAGCCCCCGGACCGCCCTCCCCGGGGAGCTGTTTTTT
TRBV11-3,TRBD1,TRBJ1-1,.,CASRRTGGTEAFF,TGTGCCAGCAGAAGGACAGGTGGCACTGAAGCTTTCTTT
TRBV7-9,TRBD2,TRBJ2-3,.,CASSTASGLYTDTQYF,TGTGCCAGCAGCACGGCTAGCGGACTATACACAGATACGCAGTATTTT
TRBV5-4,TRBD2,TRBJ2-1,.,CASSWAGTSGRGEQFF,TGTGCCAGCAGTTGGGCCGGGACTAGCGGGAGAGGGGAGCAGTTCTTC
TRBV19,.,TRBJ1-1,.,CASSIEGVNTEAFF,TGTGCCAGTAGTATAGAAGGGGTGAACACTGAAGCTTTCTTT
TRBV28,TRBD2,TRBJ2-1,.,CASSQTGTSVRNEQFF,TGTGCCAGCAGCCAAACCGGGACTAGCGTCCGCAATGAGCAGTTCTTC
TRBV7-5,.,TRBJ1-2,few,CVRSPNGFEGEGYGYTF,TGTGTCAGAAGCCCAAACGGGTTCGAGGGAGAAGGGTATGGCTACACCTTC
TRBV27,.,TRBJ2-7,.,CASSHRETYEQYF,TGTGCCAGCAGCCACAGGGAAACCTACGAGCAGTACTTC
TRBV15,.,TRBJ2-1,.,CATSRDLFAASPSSYNEQFF,TGTGCCACCAGCAGAGATTTATTTGCGGCTAGCCCGAGCTCCTACAATGAGCAGTTCTTC
TRBV5-6,.,TRBJ2-5,medium-sized,CASSPRPSEETQYF,TGTGCCAGCAGTCCCCGCCCGAGTGAGGAGACCCAGTACTTC
TRBV7-2,.,TRBJ2-2,many,CASSVKQTNTGELFF,TGTGCCAGCAGCGTTAAGCAGACAAACACCGGGGAGCTGTTTTTT
TRBV5-4,TRBD2,TRBJ2-1,few,CASSSGASGRANNEQFF,TGTGCCAGCAGCTCGGGAGCTAGCGGGAGGGCTAACAATGAGCAGTTCTTC
TRBV28,TRBD1,TRBJ2-1,few,CASRTKGPGTGIRNEQFF,TGTGCCAGCAGAACTAAGGGCCCCGGGACAGGCATCCGTAATGAGCAGTTCTTC
TRBV6-6,.,TRBJ1-4,.,CASNAGGEKLFF,TGTGCCAGCAATGCGGGGGGAGAAAAACTGTTTTTT
TRBV6-5,.,TRBJ2-3,many,CASSYSRGRDTQYF,TGTGCCAGCAGTTACTCGAGGGGTCGGGATACGCAGTATTTT
TRBV5-1,TRBD1,TRBJ2-3,.,CASSLEFRTGGRRDTQYF,TGCGCCAGCAGCTTGGAATTTAGGACAGGGGGCAGGCGGGATACGCAGTATTTT
TRBV2,.,TRBJ2-2,.,CASIGGANTGELFF,TGTGCCAGCATAGGGGGAGCGAACACCGGGGAGCTGTTTTTT
TRBV18,.,TRBJ2-3,.,CASSLRGDTQYF,TGTGCCAGCTCCCTAAGAGGGGATACGCAGTATTTT
TRBV25-1,TRBD1,TRBJ1-1,.,CASSKVGTAKTEAFF,TGTGCCAGCAGTAAGGTCGGGACAGCTAAAACTGAAGCTTTCTTT
TRBV5-1,TRBD2,TRBJ2-3,.,CASSLAGGGADTQYF,TGCGCCAGCAGCTTAGCGGGAGGTGGAGCAGATACGCAGTATTTT
TRBV5-4,TRBD1,TRBJ1-1,.,CASSSGQLKTRNTEAFF,TGTGCCAGCAGCTCGGGACAGCTCAAAACTCGGAACACTGAAGCTTTCTTT
TRBV28,TRBD1,TRBJ1-2,few,CASSSVQGGGYTF,TGTGCCAGCAGTTCCGTACAGGGGGGCGGCTACACCTTC
TRBV7-6,.,TRBJ2-7,once,CASSFGHRSYEQYF,TGTGCCAGCAGCTTTGGGCACCGCTCCTACGAGCAGTACTTC
TRBV7-8,TRBD1,TRBJ1-5,.,CASSHRTTGDYSNQPQHF,TGTGCCAGCAGCCACCGTACGACAGGGGACTATAGCAATCAGCCCCAGCATTTT
TRBV7-5,.,TRBJ2-7,.,CARSRKMETREPYEQYF,TGTGCCAGAAGCAGAAAAATGGAGACACGAGAACCCTACGAGCAGTACTTC
TRBV10-1,.,TRBJ2-1,few,CASSDLLGSSSYNEQFF,TGCGCCAGCAGTGACCTACTCGGTTCGAGCTCCTACAATGAGCAGTTCTTC
TRBV10-1,.,TRBJ1-1,few,CASSENGGLGDTEAFF,TGCGCCAGCAGTGAGAATGGGGGCCTGGGGGACACTGAAGCTTTCTTT